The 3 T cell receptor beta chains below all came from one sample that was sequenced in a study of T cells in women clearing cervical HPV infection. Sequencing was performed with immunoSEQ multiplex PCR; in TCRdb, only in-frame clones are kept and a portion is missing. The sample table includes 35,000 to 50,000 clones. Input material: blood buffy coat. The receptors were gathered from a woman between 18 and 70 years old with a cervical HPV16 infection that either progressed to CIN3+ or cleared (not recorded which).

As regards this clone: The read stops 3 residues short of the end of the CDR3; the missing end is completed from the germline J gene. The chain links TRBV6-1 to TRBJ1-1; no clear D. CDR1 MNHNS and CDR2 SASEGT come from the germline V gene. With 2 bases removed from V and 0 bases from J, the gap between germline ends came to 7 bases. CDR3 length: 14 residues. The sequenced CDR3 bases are TGTGCCAGCAGTGAACCAGACTTGAACACTGAA. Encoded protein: CASSEPDLNTE. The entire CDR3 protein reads CASSEPDLNTEAFF.

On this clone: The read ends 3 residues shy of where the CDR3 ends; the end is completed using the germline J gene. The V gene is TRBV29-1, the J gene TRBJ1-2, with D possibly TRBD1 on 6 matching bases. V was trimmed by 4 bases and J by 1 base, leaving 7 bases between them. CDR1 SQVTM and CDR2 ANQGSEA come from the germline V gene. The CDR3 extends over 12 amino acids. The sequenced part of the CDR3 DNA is TGCAGCGTTGTGGACAGTAACTATGGC. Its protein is CSVVDSNYG. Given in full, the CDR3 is CSVVDSNYGYTF. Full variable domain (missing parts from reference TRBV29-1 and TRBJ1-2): SAVISQKPSRDICQRGTSLTIQCQVDSQVTMMFWYRQQPGQSLTLIATANQGSEATYESGFVIDKFPISRPNLTFSTLTVSNMSPEDSSIYLCSVVDSNYGYTFGSGTRLTVV.

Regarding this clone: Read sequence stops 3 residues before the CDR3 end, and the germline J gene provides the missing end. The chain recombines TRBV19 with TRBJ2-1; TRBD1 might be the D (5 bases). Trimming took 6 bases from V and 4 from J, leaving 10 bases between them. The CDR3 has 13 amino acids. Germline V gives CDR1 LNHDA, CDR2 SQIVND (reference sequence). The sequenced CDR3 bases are TGTGCCAGTAGGGGGCAGCCTTACAATGAG. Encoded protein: CASRGQPYNE. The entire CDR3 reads CASRGQPYNEQFF.